Shown below are 10 T cell receptor beta chains from a single sample sequenced in a study of T cells after posttransplantation cyclophosphamide. The table came from immunoSEQ multiplex PCR; TCRdb's copy has only in-frame clones and leaves some out. This repertoire lists more than 9,000 clones without singletons; less than 30% sits in the top ten. A marrow graft followed busulfan-fludarabine conditioning, with cyclophosphamide on days +3 and +4. The starting material was PBMCs, obtained after allogeneic stem cell transplant with posttransplant cyclophosphamide. The origin of the receptors is a female patient aged 40 to 50 who received an allogeneic stem cell transplant from a related donor, was CMV-positive, and had no GVHD. T cells may partly derive from the graft donor.

This clone occurred a few times. This may arise from a read error, as a much more abundant clone is one base away. The chain uses TRBV6-1 and TRBJ1-2, with a weak D call TRBD1 (6 bases). The CDR3 has 14 residues. Trimming shortened V by 0 bases and J by 13 bases, and 18 bases separated the two germline ends. Germline CDR1 reads MNHNS; CDR2 reads SASEGT. CDR3 loop: CASSEARQAKLSTF. CDR3 in DNA: TGTGCCAGCAGTGAAGCCCGACAGGCTAAGCTTAGCACCTTC.

Points on this clone: The sample holds other DNA sequences that translate to the same CDR3. V is TRBV9 and J is TRBJ2-7, with D perhaps matching TRBD1 (6 bases). CDR3 length equals 15 residues. The V and J ends lost 8 bases and 4 bases respectively, with 22 bases between them. CDR1 is SGDLS and CDR2 is YYNGEE in the germline V gene. CDR3 nucleotides: TGTGCCAGTTTTTTCAAGCAGGGGACGGCATACGAGCAGTACTTC. Its protein product is CASFFKQGTAYEQYF.

This clone was detected many times. The V gene is TRBV6-6, the J gene TRBJ2-1; D may be TRBD1 (6 bases). The CDR3 loop spans 16 amino acids. Germline V gives CDR1 MNHNY, CDR2 SVGAGI (reference sequence). V was shortened by 4 bases and J by 2 bases, with 15 bases between the two germline ends. This CDR3 reads CASSLGDQGPYNEQFF. In DNA, the CDR3 is TGTGCCAGCAGTTTAGGTGATCAGGGGCCCTACAATGAGCAGTTCTTC.

This clone was seen ten or more times. The genes are TRBV19 and TRBJ2-7, with D perhaps matching TRBD1 (6 bases). Germline V gives CDR1 LNHDA, CDR2 SQIVND (reference sequence). V lost 0 bases to trimming and J lost 3 bases, with 9 bases between them. The CDR3 contains 14 residues. CDR3 in amino acids: CASSIDTGNYEQYF. Written as DNA, the CDR3 is TGTGCCAGTAGTATAGATACAGGGAACTACGAGCAGTACTTC.

This clone has at least ten counts. The rearrangement uses TRBV9 and TRBJ1-1; D not certain. Germline CDR1 reads SGDLS; CDR2 reads YYNGEE. Between the trimmed V and J ends, which lost 0 bases and 0 bases, there was a span of 9 bases. CDR3 size: 15 residues. CDR3 sequence reads: CASSVVGGVNTEAFF. CDR3 coding DNA: TGTGCCAGCAGCGTAGTTGGCGGGGTGAACACTGAAGCTTTCTTT.

There are many counts of this clone. The rearrangement joins TRBV14 to TRBJ2-3; D is undetermined. The germline V gene has CDR1 SGHDN and CDR2 FVKESK. V lost 1 base, J lost 0 bases, and 8 bases lay in between. The CDR3 is made up of 15 amino acids. The CDR3 bases are TGTGCCAGCAGCCAAGGAGACACTAGCACAGATACGCAGTATTTT. It codes for CASSQGDTSTDTQYF.

This clone was recorded at least ten times. The V call is TRBV6-5, the J call TRBJ2-2; D possibly corresponds to TRBD1 (8 bases). The CDR3 loop spans 15 amino acids. CDR1 and CDR2 (germline): MNHEY, SVGAGI. The V gene lost 5 bases and the J gene lost 4 bases, with 14 bases spanning the gap. The chain's CDR3 is CASSHHRGGTGELFF. CDR3 coding DNA: TGTGCCAGCAGTCACCACAGGGGGGGCACCGGGGAGCTGTTTTTT.

This clone was detected many times. The chain has TRBV5-6 and TRBJ1-1; perhaps TRBD1 as D (6 bases). Germline V gene data show CDR1 as SGHDT and CDR2 as YYEEEE. The CDR3 extends over 14 amino acids. Trimming pared 6 bases from V and 5 bases from J, leaving 17 bases between. The CDR3 nucleotides are TGTGCCAGCAACCGCCGGACAGAAAATACTGAAGCTTTCTTT. This translates into CASNRRTENTEAFF.

The table lists this clone with a few counts. This specimen includes other DNA sequences encoding the same CDR3. The chain couples TRBV9 to TRBJ2-7; D possibly corresponds to TRBD1 (5 bases). The CDR3 has 15 amino acids. CDR1 and CDR2 from the germline V gene are SGDLS and YYNGEE. V lost 5 bases, J lost 4 bases, and 19 bases lay in between. The CDR3 loop is CASSIKQETAYEQYF. CDR3 DNA sequence: TGTGCCAGCAGTATCAAACAGGAGACGGCATACGAGCAGTACTTC. Drawing the rest from reference TRBV9 and TRBJ2-7, the complete variable domain is DSGVTQTPKHLITATGQRVTLRCSPRSGDLSVYWYQQSLDQGLQFLIQYYNGEERAKGNILERFSAQQFPDLHSELNLSSLELGDSALYFCASSIKQETAYEQYFGPGTRLTVT.

This clone was picked up many times. This sequence joins TRBV28 and TRBJ2-7; no definite D call. This CDR3 has 14 amino acids. The V gene lost 6 bases and the J gene lost 3 bases, with 15 bases spanning the gap. Germline V gives CDR1 MDHEN, CDR2 SYDVKM. Here the CDR3 reads CASSESNRVYEQYF. The CDR3 bases are TGTGCCAGCAGCGAGAGTAACAGAGTCTACGAGCAGTACTTC.